The T cell receptor beta chain under discussion was sequenced for a study of control samples from healthy donors and cancer patients (dated by TCRdb to about 2020). Preparation of the library involved the immunoSEQ multiplex PCR assay. Entries here come from immuneACCESS through TCRdb and include only in-frame sequences with V and J called. Some clones fail to appear in such tables; in the studies checked, an unresolved V gene covers under half of the shortfall, and the cause of the remainder is unknown. The sample contains approximately 170,000 clones, around nine tenths of them found a single time. The biggest ten clones account for just over 1.4% of the sample. The CDR3 spans 16 residues, from the cysteine through the phenylalanine. Here the CDR3 DNA is all that survives: 48 bases in frame from base 1. V is pruned by 4 bases and J by 3 bases, leaving 11 bases of the junction without a gene match. From a lookup of the germline V gene (reference sequence), CDR1 and CDR2 are SGHNT and YYREEE.

Concerning this clone: The specificity of this receptor is unknown. Base qualities are missing; no much larger clone stands one base away.

This TCR was recovered from a young man in good health. The sequencing sample was made of blood. The chain was built from TRBV5-4 and TRBJ2-3; TRBD2 matches 7 bases in the middle. The CDR3 reads as follows: CASSLPGRGGTDTQYF. The DNA sequence is as follows: TGTGCCAGCAGCCTCCCGGGTAGGGGAGGGACAGATACGCAGTATTTT.